These T cell receptor beta chains were read from a single sample in a study of T cells after yellow fever vaccination. One entry per CDR3 protein, called by TCRdb with MiXCR from the 5' RACE reads. The sample has approximately 32,000 distinct CDR3 sequences, 5% to 8.5% seen once. Source: PBMCs, either bulk or a sorted T-cell subset (CD4+, CD8+, memory, or dextramer-sorted; not recorded which), taken on the day of the first yellow fever vaccination. The receptors were sampled from a man between 18 and 35 years old who received the YFV17D yellow fever vaccine. CDR3s include the opening cysteine and the closing phenylalanine or tryptophan. A D gene is named only where the DNA matches it firmly. Clone size is given for some rows only: seen once, a few or many times, or a class if the clone is expanded.

j_gene: TRBJ2-6; d_gene: TRBD1; v_gene: TRBV4-1; abundance: few; CDR3aa: CASTRTGERLSGANVLTF; CDR3nt: TGCGCCAGCACTCGGACAGGGGAGCGACTCTCTGGGGCCAACGTCCTGACTTTC
j_gene: TRBJ2-7; d_gene: .; v_gene: TRBV18; abundance: many; CDR3aa: CASSPSDTREQYF; CDR3nt: TGTGCCAGCTCACCTTCGGACACGCGGGAGCAGTACTTC
j_gene: TRBJ1-1; d_gene: .; v_gene: TRBV28; abundance: many; CDR3aa: CATGLREAFF; CDR3nt: TGCGCGACGGGGCTCAGAGAAGCTTTCTTT
j_gene: TRBJ1-6; d_gene: .; v_gene: TRBV27; abundance: .; CDR3aa: CASSYWNSPLHF; CDR3nt: TGTGCCAGCAGTTATTGGAATTCACCCCTCCACTTT
j_gene: TRBJ1-1; d_gene: TRBD1; v_gene: TRBV9; abundance: .; CDR3aa: CASSVVGTGDTEAFF; CDR3nt: TGTGCCAGCAGCGTAGTCGGGACAGGGGACACTGAAGCTTTCTTT
j_gene: TRBJ2-5; d_gene: .; v_gene: TRBV3-1; abundance: .; CDR3aa: CACSRAGPGGETQYF; CDR3nt: TGTGCCTGCAGCCGGGCGGGGCCTGGGGGAGAGACCCAGTACTTC
j_gene: TRBJ2-1; d_gene: TRBD2; v_gene: TRBV19; abundance: many; CDR3aa: CASSTTGTSGGAIQFF; CDR3nt: TGTGCCAGTAGTACAACCGGGACTAGCGGGGGGGCAATACAGTTCTTC
j_gene: TRBJ2-3; d_gene: .; v_gene: TRBV2; abundance: many; CDR3aa: CASISPRDPNLTDTQYF; CDR3nt: TGTGCCAGCATATCACCCCGGGACCCAAATCTGACGGATACGCAGTATTTT
j_gene: TRBJ1-5; d_gene: .; v_gene: TRBV15; abundance: many; CDR3aa: CATSREPTGRPQHF; CDR3nt: TGTGCCACCAGCAGAGAACCGACTGGTCGGCCCCAGCATTTT
j_gene: TRBJ2-3; d_gene: .; v_gene: TRBV20-1; abundance: few; CDR3aa: CSVRSGASDTQYF; CDR3nt: TGCAGTGTAAGGTCGGGGGCGTCAGATACGCAGTATTTT
j_gene: TRBJ2-5; d_gene: .; v_gene: TRBV7-2; abundance: many; CDR3aa: CASSFFARLETQYF; CDR3nt: TGTGCCAGCAGCTTTTTTGCCCGTTTGGAGACCCAGTACTTC
j_gene: TRBJ2-3; d_gene: TRBD2; v_gene: TRBV7-2; abundance: many; CDR3aa: CASSLERGRTQYF; CDR3nt: TGTGCCAGCAGCTTAGAGCGGGGACGTACGCAGTATTTT
j_gene: TRBJ2-5; d_gene: TRBD2; v_gene: TRBV19; abundance: many; CDR3aa: CASSTSGGTQYF; CDR3nt: TGTGCCAGTAGTACTAGCGGGGGGACCCAGTACTTC
j_gene: TRBJ1-3; d_gene: .; v_gene: TRBV20-1; abundance: many; CDR3aa: CSAREGVGNTIYF; CDR3nt: TGCAGTGCTAGAGAAGGTGTTGGAAACACCATATATTTT
j_gene: TRBJ2-5; d_gene: TRBD2; v_gene: TRBV7-2; abundance: many; CDR3aa: CASSLPLAGVETQYF; CDR3nt: TGTGCCAGCAGCTTACCACTAGCGGGGGTGGAGACCCAGTACTTC
j_gene: TRBJ2-7; d_gene: TRBD2; v_gene: TRBV5-4; abundance: many; CDR3aa: CASSQHSGGIYEQYF; CDR3nt: TGTGCCAGCAGCCAACATAGCGGGGGGATCTACGAGCAGTACTTC
j_gene: TRBJ2-3; d_gene: TRBD2; v_gene: TRBV11-2; abundance: many; CDR3aa: CASSFSGGASSQYF; CDR3nt: TGTGCCAGCAGCTTCAGCGGGGGGGCCAGTAGTCAGTATTTT
j_gene: TRBJ1-1; d_gene: .; v_gene: TRBV12-5; abundance: many; CDR3aa: CASGLARGEDTEAFF; CDR3nt: TGTGCTAGTGGTTTGGCCCGGGGGGAAGACACTGAAGCTTTCTTT
j_gene: TRBJ2-3; d_gene: TRBD1; v_gene: TRBV20-1; abundance: many; CDR3aa: CSPKGQGARYTQYF; CDR3nt: TGCAGTCCCAAGGGACAGGGGGCAAGATATACGCAGTATTTT
j_gene: TRBJ1-6; d_gene: .; v_gene: TRBV11-3; abundance: many; CDR3aa: CASSPVQNRDNSPLHF; CDR3nt: TGTGCCAGCAGCCCGGTTCAGAACAGGGACAATTCACCCCTCCACTTT
j_gene: TRBJ2-3; d_gene: TRBD1; v_gene: TRBV19; abundance: many; CDR3aa: CASRHQGATDTQYF; CDR3nt: TGTGCCAGTAGGCACCAGGGGGCCACAGATACGCAGTATTTT
j_gene: TRBJ2-1; d_gene: TRBD2; v_gene: TRBV12-3/TRBV12-4; abundance: many; CDR3aa: CASSLVAGGHNEQFF; CDR3nt: TGTGCCAGCAGCCTGGTAGCGGGGGGCCACAATGAGCAGTTCTTC
j_gene: TRBJ1-5; d_gene: .; v_gene: TRBV2; abundance: many; CDR3aa: CASSDIGGDQPQHF; CDR3nt: TGTGCCAGCAGTGACATAGGAGGAGATCAGCCCCAGCATTTT
j_gene: TRBJ2-3; d_gene: .; v_gene: TRBV12-3/TRBV12-4; abundance: many; CDR3aa: CASKLGRFDTQYF; CDR3nt: TGTGCCAGCAAACTAGGGCGGTTTGATACGCAGTATTTT
j_gene: TRBJ1-3; d_gene: .; v_gene: TRBV2; abundance: .; CDR3aa: CASRMGGNTIYF; CDR3nt: TGTGCCAGCAGGATGGGGGGGAACACCATATATTTT
j_gene: TRBJ2-1; d_gene: .; v_gene: TRBV4-3; abundance: medium-sized; CDR3aa: CASSQVGDGTYGARDEQFF; CDR3nt: TGCGCCAGCAGCCAAGTGGGGGACGGGACCTACGGTGCCCGCGATGAGCAGTTCTTC